This T cell receptor beta chain appears in the sequencing data of a study of blood T cell repertoires in COVID-19. As for the study in general: Whether acute or convalescent, the COVID-19 samples came from the United States, Italy and Spain. Nucleic acid was either cDNA or gDNA, and it came from T cells, B-cell-depleted T cells, or PBMCs.

As processed by the authors: Estimates of nucleated cell counts were drawn from the amplification of reference gene primers. The method was immunoSEQ multiplex PCR; TCRdb's version includes in-frame clones alone and lacks a portion of them. V, J and clone size are those of that table, while D and trimming were read from the DNA. Altogether hundreds of thousands of clones are present, roughly 90% being singletons, with the ten largest covering roughly 14%. Patients at the Seattle site were enrolled during active infection and followed longitudinally. Sequencing was performed on peripheral blood. The TCR originated in a woman aged 70-85 years with COVID-19, enrolled during active disease.

The chain's CDR3 is CASSERGRNTEAFF. For the CDR3, the DNA is TGTGCCAGCAGTGAAAGGGGGCGCAATACTGAAGCTTTCTTT. This chain joins TRBV2 and TRBJ1-1; 7 bases line up with TRBD1. With V trimmed by 2 bases and J by 5 bases, 5 bases remained unmatched. This CDR3 has 14 amino acids. Per germline, CDR1 SNHLY and CDR2 FYNNEI.